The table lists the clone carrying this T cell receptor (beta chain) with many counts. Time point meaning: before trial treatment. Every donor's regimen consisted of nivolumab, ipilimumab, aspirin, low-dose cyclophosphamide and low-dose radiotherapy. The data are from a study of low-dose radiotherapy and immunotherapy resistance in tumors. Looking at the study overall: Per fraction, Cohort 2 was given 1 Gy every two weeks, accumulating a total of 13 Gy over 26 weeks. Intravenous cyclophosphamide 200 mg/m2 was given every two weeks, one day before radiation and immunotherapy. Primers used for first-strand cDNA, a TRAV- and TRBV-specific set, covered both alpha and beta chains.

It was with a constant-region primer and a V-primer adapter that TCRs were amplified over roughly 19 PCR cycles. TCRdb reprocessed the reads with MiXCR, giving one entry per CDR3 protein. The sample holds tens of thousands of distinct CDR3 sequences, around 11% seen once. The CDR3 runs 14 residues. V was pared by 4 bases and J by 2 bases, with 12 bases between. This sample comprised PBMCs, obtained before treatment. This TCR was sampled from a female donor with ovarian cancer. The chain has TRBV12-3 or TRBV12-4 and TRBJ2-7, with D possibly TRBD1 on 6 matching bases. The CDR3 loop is CASSSAGTTYEQYF. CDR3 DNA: TGTGCCAGCAGTTCCGCCGGGACAACCTACGAGCAGTACTTC.